This TCR beta chain is drawn from a study of beta chain features in type 1 diabetes. About the research overall: Similarity in age, gender and cell yields was seen between patients and healthy donors. All samples combined gave about 100 million sorted cells for examination.

This clone showed up just a few times. What it binds is unknown. The V gene end was trimmed by 5 bases and the J gene end by 3 bases; junction bases not matched to a gene: 6. The CDR3 totals 15 residues. Germline assignment: CDR1 LNHDA and CDR2 SQIVND (reference sequence). Study observations and caveats: Although PCR might favor shorter templates, it would do so equally in patients and controls. At VDJ recombination sites, type 1 diabetes patients had fewer insertions and more deleted nucleotides.

Reverse transcription of all isolated RNA meant that expressed TCRB transcripts were sequenced. Libraries were prepared by immunoSEQ multiplex PCR; TCRdb keeps only in-frame clonotypes and omits some of them. The repertoire holds more than 85,000 clones, with approximately 39% as singletons. This sequence was found in a woman between 18 and 29 years old in good health. The chain uses TRBV19 and TRBJ1-2; 10 bases fit TRBD1. Sequencing was carried out using stem cell memory CD4+ T cells from blood. The CDR3 DNA reads TGTGCCAGTAGTCTACGACAGGGGGCTTACTATGGCTACACCTTC. Amino acids: CASSLRQGAYYGYTF.